This T cell receptor (beta chain) originates from a study of blood T cells in healthy people across ages. The study, taken as a whole, reports: Diversity of TCR beta per million T cells declined in a roughly linear way with age.

Only a few counts were recorded for this clonotype. What it binds is not known. The CDR3 extends over 15 amino acids. Losses at the gene ends were 6 bases for V and 2 bases for J; bases not matched to a gene: 6. CDR1 is MDHEN and CDR2 is SYDVKM in the germline V gene. A second PCR, run for about 6 to 11 cycles, used a sample-barcoded 5' primer plus a J-beta primer mix. Via MiXCR, TCRdb re-called the 5' RACE reads, giving one row per CDR3 protein. The sample lists over 700,000 distinct CDR3 sequences; about 55% were seen once. The study recruited healthy Caucasian donors from Russia who were aged roughly 6 to 90.

The specimen sequenced was blood. J is TRBJ2-7 and V is TRBV28, with 11 bases aligning to TRBD2. The source is an elderly man in good health. DNA of the CDR3: TGTGCCAGCAGGCGAGGGACTAGCGGTACCTACGAGCAGTACTTC. This translates into CASRRGTSGTYEQYF.